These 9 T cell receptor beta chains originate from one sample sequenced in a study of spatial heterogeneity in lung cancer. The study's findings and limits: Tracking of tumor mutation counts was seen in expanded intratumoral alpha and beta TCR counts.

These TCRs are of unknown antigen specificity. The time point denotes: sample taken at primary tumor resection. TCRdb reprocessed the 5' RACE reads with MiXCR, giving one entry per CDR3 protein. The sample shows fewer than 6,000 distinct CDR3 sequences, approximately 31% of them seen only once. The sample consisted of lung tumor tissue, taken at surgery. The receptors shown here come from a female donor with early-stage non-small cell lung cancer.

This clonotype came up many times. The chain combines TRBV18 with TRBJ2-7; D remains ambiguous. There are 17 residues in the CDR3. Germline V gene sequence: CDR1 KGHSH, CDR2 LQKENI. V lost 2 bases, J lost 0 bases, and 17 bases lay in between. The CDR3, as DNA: TGTGCCAGCTCACCAAGCAGAGGATCCACGAGCTCCTACGAGCAGTACTTC. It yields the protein CASSPSRGSTSSYEQYF.

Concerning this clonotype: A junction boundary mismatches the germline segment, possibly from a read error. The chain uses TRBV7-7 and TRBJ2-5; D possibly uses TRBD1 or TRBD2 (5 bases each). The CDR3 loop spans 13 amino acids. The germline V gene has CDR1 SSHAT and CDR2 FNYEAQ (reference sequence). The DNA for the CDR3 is TGTGCTAGCAGCTTCTCAGGGACAGAGACCCAGTACTTC. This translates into CASSFSGTETQYF.

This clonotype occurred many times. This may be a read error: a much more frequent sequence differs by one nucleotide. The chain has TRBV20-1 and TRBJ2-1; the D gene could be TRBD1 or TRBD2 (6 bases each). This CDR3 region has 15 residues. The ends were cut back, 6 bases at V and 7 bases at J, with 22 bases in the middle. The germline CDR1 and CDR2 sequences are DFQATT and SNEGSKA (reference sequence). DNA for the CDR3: TGCAGTGCCTTCTTGCGACTAGGGGGTTGTAATGAGCAGTTCTTC. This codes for CSAFLRLGGCNEQFF.

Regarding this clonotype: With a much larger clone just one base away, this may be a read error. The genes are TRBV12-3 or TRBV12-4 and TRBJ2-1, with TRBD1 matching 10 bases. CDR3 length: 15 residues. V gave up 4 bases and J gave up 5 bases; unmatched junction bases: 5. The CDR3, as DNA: TGTGCCAGCAGTTCGGGACAGGGGAACCACAATGAGCAGTTCTTC. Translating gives CASSSGQGNHNEQFF.

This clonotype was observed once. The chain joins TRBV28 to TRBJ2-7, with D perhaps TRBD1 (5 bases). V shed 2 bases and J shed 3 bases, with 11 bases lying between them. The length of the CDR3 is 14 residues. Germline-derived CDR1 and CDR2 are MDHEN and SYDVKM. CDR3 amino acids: CASSLKPRGYEQYF. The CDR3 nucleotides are TGTGCCAGCAGTTTAAAGCCTAGGGGCTACGAGCAGTACTTC.

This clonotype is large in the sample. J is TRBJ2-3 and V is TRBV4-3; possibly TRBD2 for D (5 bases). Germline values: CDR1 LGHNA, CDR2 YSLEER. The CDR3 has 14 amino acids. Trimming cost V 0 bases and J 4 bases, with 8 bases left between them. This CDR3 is CASSQDRGPDTQYF. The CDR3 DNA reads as TGCGCCAGCAGCCAAGATCGAGGGCCAGATACGCAGTATTTT.

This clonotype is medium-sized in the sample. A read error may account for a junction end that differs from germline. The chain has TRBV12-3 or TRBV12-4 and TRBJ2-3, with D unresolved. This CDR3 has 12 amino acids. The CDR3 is CASSRGTDTQYF. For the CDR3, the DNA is TGTGCCAGCAGCCGAGGCACGGATACGCAGTATTTT.

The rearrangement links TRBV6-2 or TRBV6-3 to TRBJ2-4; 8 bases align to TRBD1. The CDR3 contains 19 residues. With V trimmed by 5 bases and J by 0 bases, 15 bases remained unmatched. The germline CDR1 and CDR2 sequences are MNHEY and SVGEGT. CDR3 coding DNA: TGTGCCAGCAGTCACGCCGGGACAGGAGTTGACCTAGCCAAAAACATTCAGTACTTC. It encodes CASSHAGTGVDLAKNIQYF.

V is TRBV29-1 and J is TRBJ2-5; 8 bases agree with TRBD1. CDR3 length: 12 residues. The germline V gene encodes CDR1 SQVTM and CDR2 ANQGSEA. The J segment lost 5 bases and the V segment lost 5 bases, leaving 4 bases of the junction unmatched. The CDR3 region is CSVRTGSETQYF. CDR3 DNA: TGCAGCGTTAGGACAGGGAGTGAGACCCAGTACTTC.